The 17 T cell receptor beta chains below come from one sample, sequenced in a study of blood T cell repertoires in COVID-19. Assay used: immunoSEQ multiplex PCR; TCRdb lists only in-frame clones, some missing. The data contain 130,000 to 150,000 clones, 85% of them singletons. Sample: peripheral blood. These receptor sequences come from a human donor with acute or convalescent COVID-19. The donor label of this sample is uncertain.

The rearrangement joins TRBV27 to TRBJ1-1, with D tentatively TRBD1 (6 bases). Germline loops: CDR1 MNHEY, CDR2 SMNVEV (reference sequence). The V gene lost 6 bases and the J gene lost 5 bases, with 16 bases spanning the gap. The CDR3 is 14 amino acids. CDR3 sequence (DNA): TGTGCCAGCAGCTTGGAGGGGGGGAGGACTGAAGCTTTCTTT. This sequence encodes CASSLEGGRTEAFF.

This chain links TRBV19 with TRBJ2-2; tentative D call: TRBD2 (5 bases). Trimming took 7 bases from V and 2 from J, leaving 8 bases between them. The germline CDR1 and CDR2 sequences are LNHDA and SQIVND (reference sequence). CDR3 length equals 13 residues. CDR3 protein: CASTPGNTGELFF. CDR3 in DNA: TGTGCCAGTACCCCGGGAAACACCGGGGAGCTGTTTTTT.

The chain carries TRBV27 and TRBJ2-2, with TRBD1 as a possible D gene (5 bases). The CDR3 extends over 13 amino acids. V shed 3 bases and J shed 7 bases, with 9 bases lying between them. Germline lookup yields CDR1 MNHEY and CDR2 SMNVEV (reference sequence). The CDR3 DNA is TGTGCCAGCAGTTTCAGGACACTCGGGGAGCTGTTTTTT. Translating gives CASSFRTLGELFF.

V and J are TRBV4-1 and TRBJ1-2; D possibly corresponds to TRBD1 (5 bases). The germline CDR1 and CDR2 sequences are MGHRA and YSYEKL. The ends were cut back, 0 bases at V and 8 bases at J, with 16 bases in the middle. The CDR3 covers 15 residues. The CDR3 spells CASSQDSTGGVGYTF. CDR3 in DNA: TGCGCCAGCAGCCAAGACTCGACGGGGGGAGTCGGCTACACCTTC.

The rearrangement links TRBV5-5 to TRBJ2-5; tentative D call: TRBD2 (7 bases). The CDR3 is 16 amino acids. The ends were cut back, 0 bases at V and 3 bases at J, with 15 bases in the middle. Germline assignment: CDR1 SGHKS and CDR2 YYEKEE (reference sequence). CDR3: CASSLAVQGREETQYF. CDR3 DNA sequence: TGTGCCAGCAGCTTGGCCGTCCAGGGGAGGGAAGAGACCCAGTACTTC.

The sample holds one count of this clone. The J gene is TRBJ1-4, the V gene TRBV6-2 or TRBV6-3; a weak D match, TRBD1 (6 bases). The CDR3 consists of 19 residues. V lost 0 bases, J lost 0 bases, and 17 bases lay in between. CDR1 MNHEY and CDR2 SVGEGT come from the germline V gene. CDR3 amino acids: CASSYSISGQQTTNEKLFF. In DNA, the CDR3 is TGTGCCAGCAGTTACTCGATCTCGGGACAACAAACAACTAATGAAAAACTGTTTTTT.

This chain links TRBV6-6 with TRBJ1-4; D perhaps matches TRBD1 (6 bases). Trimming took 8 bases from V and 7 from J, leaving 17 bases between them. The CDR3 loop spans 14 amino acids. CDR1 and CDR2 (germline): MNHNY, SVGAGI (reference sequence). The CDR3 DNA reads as TGTGCCAGCTCGAGGGGGGGCTCTGGTGAAAAACTGTTTTTT. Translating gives CASSRGGSGEKLFF.

CDR3 region: CASSFVAGGAPDTQYF. CDR3 DNA: TGTGCCAGCAGTTTCGTGGCGGGGGGGGCTCCAGATACGCAGTATTTT. The chain employs TRBV28 and TRBJ2-3, with TRBD2 matching over 9 bases. CDR1 is MDHEN, CDR2 SYDVKM, per germline. V gave up 3 bases and J gave up 4 bases; unmatched junction bases: 8. This CDR3 region has 16 residues.

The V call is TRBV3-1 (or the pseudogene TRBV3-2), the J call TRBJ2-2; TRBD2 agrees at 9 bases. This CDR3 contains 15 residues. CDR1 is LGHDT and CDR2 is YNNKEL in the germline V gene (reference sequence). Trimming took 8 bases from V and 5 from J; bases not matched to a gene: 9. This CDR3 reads CASSLAGHNTGELFF. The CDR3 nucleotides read TGTGCCAGCTCTCTAGCGGGACACAATACCGGGGAGCTGTTTTTT.

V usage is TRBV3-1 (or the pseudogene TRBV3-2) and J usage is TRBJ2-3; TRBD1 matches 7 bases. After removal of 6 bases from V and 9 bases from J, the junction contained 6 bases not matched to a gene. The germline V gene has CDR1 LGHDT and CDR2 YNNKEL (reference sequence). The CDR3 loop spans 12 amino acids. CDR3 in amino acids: CASRERDSTQYF. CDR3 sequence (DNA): TGTGCCAGCAGGGAACGGGACAGCACGCAGTATTTT.

CDR3 nucleotides: TGTGCCAGCAGTGAATTGGCGGGATACTACAATGAGCAGTTCTTC. This codes for CASSELAGYYNEQFF. The genes are TRBV6-1 and TRBJ2-1; weak D call: TRBD2 (6 bases). Germline assignment: CDR1 MNHNS and CDR2 SASEGT. The length of the CDR3 is 15 residues. V dropped 2 bases and J dropped 3 bases, with 11 bases sitting between them.

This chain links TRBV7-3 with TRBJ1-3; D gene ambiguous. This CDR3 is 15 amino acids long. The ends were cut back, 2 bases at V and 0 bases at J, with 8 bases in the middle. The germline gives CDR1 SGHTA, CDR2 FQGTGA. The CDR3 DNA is TGTGCCAGCAGCTTAGACACAAACTCTGGAAACACCATATATTTT. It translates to CASSLDTNSGNTIYF.

CDR3 sequence: CATGQGLETQYF. The CDR3 region has the DNA TGTGCCACGGGACAGGGGTTAGAGACCCAGTACTTC. The chain is built from TRBV19 and TRBJ2-5; 10 bases agree with TRBD1. There are 12 residues in the CDR3. V dropped 10 bases and J dropped 4; count of bases not matched to a gene: 3. Per germline, CDR1 LNHDA and CDR2 SQIVND (reference sequence).

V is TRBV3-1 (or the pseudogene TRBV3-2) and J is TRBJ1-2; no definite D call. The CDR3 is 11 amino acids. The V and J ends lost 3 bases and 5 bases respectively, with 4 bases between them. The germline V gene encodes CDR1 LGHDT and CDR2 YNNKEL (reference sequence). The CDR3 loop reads CASSHGYGYTF. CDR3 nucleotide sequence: TGTGCCAGCAGCCACGGTTATGGCTACACCTTC.

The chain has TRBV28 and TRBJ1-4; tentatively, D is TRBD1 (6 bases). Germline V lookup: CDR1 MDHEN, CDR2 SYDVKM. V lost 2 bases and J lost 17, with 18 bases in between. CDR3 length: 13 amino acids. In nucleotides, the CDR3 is TGTGCCAGCAGTTTAAATTCTAGAGGGGGTGACTTTTTT. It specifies CASSLNSRGGDFF.

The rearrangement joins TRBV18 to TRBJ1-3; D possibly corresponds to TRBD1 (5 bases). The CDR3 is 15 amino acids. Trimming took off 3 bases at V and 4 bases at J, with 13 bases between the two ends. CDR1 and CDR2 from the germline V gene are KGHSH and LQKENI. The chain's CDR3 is CASSPGGALGNTIYF. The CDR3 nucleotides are TGTGCCAGCTCACCCGGTGGGGCCTTGGGAAACACCATATATTTT.

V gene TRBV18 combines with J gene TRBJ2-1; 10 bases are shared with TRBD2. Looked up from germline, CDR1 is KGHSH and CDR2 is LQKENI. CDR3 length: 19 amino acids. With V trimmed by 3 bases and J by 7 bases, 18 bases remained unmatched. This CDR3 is CASSPIGLAGAGVFNEQFF. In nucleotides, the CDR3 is TGTGCCAGCTCACCGATCGGCCTAGCGGGAGCAGGGGTTTTTAATGAGCAGTTCTTC.